This T cell receptor beta chain is drawn from a study of T cells in tuberculosis. Study at large: CD1B tetramers identified T cells specific for mycobacterial lipid GMM. IGRA-negative adolescents, IGRA-positive adolescents with latent tuberculosis and adults with active tuberculosis formed this South African cohort. Points from the study as a whole: Smaller distances to GMM-specific TCRs suggested their expansion in active tuberculosis. Samples were chosen by availability of cryopreserved specimens.

Some clones are missing from TCRdb's copy, which holds only in-frame ones; the method was immunoSEQ multiplex PCR. The repertoire holds 38,000 or so clones, with about 96% as singletons. This CDR3 comprises 14 residues. Between the trimmed V and J ends, which lost 4 bases and 7 bases, there was a span of 17 bases. The V gene's germline CDR1 is SGHNT and CDR2 YYREEE (reference sequence). With regard to this clone: Its antigen is unidentified.

The chain carries TRBV5-4 and TRBJ1-2, with D hard to call. The receptor was isolated from a donor aged 10 to 29 with latent tuberculosis or without tuberculosis infection. Material for sequencing was PBMCs. CDR3 nucleotides: TGTGCCAGCAGCCCGGACTCTGGCGCGCGTGGCTACACCTTC. Translating it yields CASSPDSGARGYTF.